These 22 T cell receptor beta chains came from one sample sequenced in a study of cytomegalovirus exposure and HLA in healthy donors. PCR primers comprised 60 Vbeta and 13 Jbeta primers. The assay was immunoSEQ multiplex PCR, and TCRdb's table has in-frame clones only and misses some. The sample totals fewer than 200,000 clones. Sequencing used PBMCs. All receptors come from a young man in good health and CMV-seronegative.

The gene calls are TRBV10-3 and TRBJ2-1, with 10 positions matching TRBD1. Germline CDR1 and CDR2: ENHRY and SYGVKD. The CDR3 is 14 amino acids. With V trimmed by 6 bases and J by 3 bases, 2 bases remained unmatched. Here the CDR3 reads CAIRGTGDYNEQFF. The CDR3 DNA sequence: TGTGCCATCAGGGGGACAGGGGACTACAATGAGCAGTTCTTC.

The chain employs TRBV6-5 and TRBJ2-2, with 8 bases lining up with TRBD1. The germline CDR1 and CDR2 sequences are MNHEY and SVGAGI. J lost 5 bases, V lost 4 bases, and 9 bases had no gene match. The CDR3 extends over 16 amino acids. CDR3 residues: CASSFGQGVGTGELFF. Written as DNA, the CDR3 is TGTGCCAGCAGTTTCGGACAGGGCGTAGGAACCGGGGAGCTGTTTTTT.

The chain joins TRBV10-1 to TRBJ2-1; 7 nucleotides match TRBD2. Losses at the gene ends were 8 bases for V and 0 bases for J; bases not matched to a gene: 4. The CDR3 is 14 residues long. The V gene's germline CDR1 is WNHNN and CDR2 SYGVQD (reference sequence). The chain's CDR3 is CASSSGTSYNEQFF. The CDR3 DNA reads TGCGCCAGCTCTAGCGGAACCTCCTACAATGAGCAGTTCTTC.

The chain joins TRBV4-3 to TRBJ2-7, with D possibly matching TRBD2 (6 bases). CDR1 and CDR2 from the germline V gene are LGHNA and YSLEER. CDR3 length: 12 residues. The V end lost 0 bases, the J end lost 9 bases, and 9 bases lay between the germline ends. The CDR3 DNA reads as TGCGCCAGCAGCCAAGATCGCGGGGTGCAGTACTTC. Residues: CASSQDRGVQYF.

This chain connects TRBV18 to TRBJ2-5, with 9 nucleotides matching TRBD2. Per the germline V gene, CDR1 is KGHSH and CDR2 is LQKENI. The CDR3 is made up of 16 amino acids. Trimming removed 4 bases from V and 5 bases from J; junction bases left unmatched: 11. CDR3 amino acids: CASSLYGGRAGETQYF. CDR3 sequence (DNA): TGTGCCAGCTCACTTTACGGCGGGAGGGCCGGGGAGACCCAGTACTTC.

This chain links TRBV2 with TRBJ2-7, with D possibly being TRBD2 (5 bases). Looked up from germline, CDR1 is SNHLY and CDR2 is FYNNEI. V lost 8 bases and J 1 base, leaving 15 bases between the germline ends. This CDR3 region has 14 residues. The CDR3 DNA reads as TGTGCCAGCGACCAGCGGACCTTATCCTACGAGCAGTACTTC. Protein: CASDQRTLSYEQYF.

This chain uses TRBV5-6 with TRBJ1-3; the D is unclear. From germline, CDR1 is SGHDT and CDR2 YYEEEE. V dropped 5 bases and J dropped 0 bases, with 9 bases sitting between them. The CDR3 extends over 14 amino acids. This chain's CDR3 is CASRARSSGNTIYF. DNA of the CDR3: TGTGCCAGCAGGGCCCGCAGCTCTGGAAACACCATATATTTT.

As concerns this clone: One junction end disagrees with the germline gene, perhaps due to a read error. The rearrangement joins TRBV19 to TRBJ2-7; 8 nucleotides line up with TRBD2. Germline assignment: CDR1 LNHDA and CDR2 SQIVND (reference sequence). The CDR3 runs to 15 residues. The CDR3 reads CASSIGRGASSEQYF. The CDR3 region has the DNA TGTGCCAGTAGTATTGGGCGGGGGGCCTCCTCCGAGCAGTACTTC.

This chain links TRBV27 with TRBJ1-2; D might be TRBD1 (6 bases). Germline CDR1 reads MNHEY; CDR2 reads SMNVEV (reference sequence). V lost 5 bases, J lost 8 bases, and 15 bases lay in between. The CDR3 totals 13 residues. The CDR3 spells CASSLNQGYGYTF. The CDR3 nucleotides read TGTGCCAGCAGTCTAAACCAGGGGTACGGCTACACCTTC.

This chain uses TRBV19 with TRBJ1-3; D is possibly TRBD1 (5 bases). V lost 8 bases and J 2 bases, leaving 19 bases between the germline ends. This CDR3 is built from 16 residues. Per the germline V gene, CDR1 is LNHDA and CDR2 is SQIVND (reference sequence). CDR3 amino acids: CASSRARVAAGNTIYF. The CDR3 nucleotides are TGTGCCAGTTCCCGAGCCAGGGTGGCTGCTGGAAACACCATATATTTT.

The chain is built from TRBV28 and TRBJ2-5, with 7 bases lining up with TRBD1. Looked up from germline, CDR1 is MDHEN and CDR2 is SYDVKM. After removal of 5 bases from V and 2 bases from J, the junction contained 2 bases not matched to a gene. This CDR3 contains 13 residues. The CDR3, as DNA: TGTGCCAGCAGTCCGGGACAGCAAGAGACCCAGTACTTC. Translated, it gives CASSPGQQETQYF.

V gene TRBV11-2 combines with J gene TRBJ1-1; possible D gene TRBD1, 5 bases. This CDR3 has 13 residues. Germline CDR1 and CDR2: SGHAT and FQNNGV. V gave up 4 bases and J gave up 2 bases, with 8 bases separating them. The CDR3 DNA is TGTGCCAGCAGCTCCCAGGGCAACACTGAAGCTTTCTTT. Amino acids: CASSSQGNTEAFF.

The chain links TRBV5-1 to TRBJ2-2, with TRBD1 identical over 7 bases. V trimming: 4 bases; J trimming: 4 bases; junction bases outside the gene matches: 10. Germline V gene sequence: CDR1 SGHRS, CDR2 YFSETQ. CDR3 length equals 16 residues. The CDR3 region has the DNA TGCGCCAGCAGCCCGACAGGGAACCTTGGCACCGGGGAGCTGTTTTTT. It is translated as CASSPTGNLGTGELFF.

The chain recombines TRBV2 with TRBJ1-5; tentatively, D is TRBD1 (5 bases). V lost 2 bases and J lost 7, with 12 bases in between. This CDR3 is built from 14 residues. Germline CDR1 reads SNHLY; CDR2 reads FYNNEI. The DNA for the CDR3 is TGTGCCAGCAGTGAAAGAAGGGGTGACCAGCCCCAGCATTTT. This gives the protein CASSERRGDQPQHF.

V gene TRBV10-1 combines with J gene TRBJ2-7, with 13 positions matching TRBD2. This CDR3 has 15 amino acids. The ends lost 5 bases at V and 6 bases at J; junction bases unmatched: 7. CDR1 WNHNN and CDR2 SYGVQD come from the germline V gene (reference sequence). CDR3 in amino acids: CASSPGTSGTSEQYF. In DNA, the CDR3 is TGCGCCAGCAGTCCCGGGACTAGCGGGACCTCCGAGCAGTACTTC.

Here the CDR3 reads CASSEDVTMNTEAFF. In DNA form, the CDR3 reads TGTGCCAGCAGTGAAGACGTTACTATGAACACTGAAGCTTTCTTT. The V call is TRBV2, the J call TRBJ1-1; D is unresolved. Germline CDR1 reads SNHLY; CDR2 reads FYNNEI. The CDR3 runs to 15 residues. V was shortened by 1 base and J by 0 bases, with 9 bases between the two germline ends.

CDR3 DNA: TGTGCCAGCAGCTTTACTAGCGTCCGAACAGATACGCAGTATTTT. As protein: CASSFTSVRTDTQYF. The V gene is TRBV7-2, the J gene TRBJ2-3; 7 nucleotides align to TRBD2. The CDR3 extends over 15 amino acids. Germline V gene data show CDR1 as SGHTA and CDR2 as FQGNSA. The V gene end was trimmed by 3 bases and the J gene end by 3 bases; junction bases not matched to a gene: 6.

This chain links TRBV5-4 with TRBJ1-1; 9 nucleotides agree with TRBD1. Germline lookup yields CDR1 SGHNT and CDR2 YYREEE (reference sequence). Unmatched junction bases numbered 4, after V lost 0 bases and J lost 4 bases. There are 15 residues in the CDR3. The CDR3 protein is CASSLGQGGVTEAFF. Here the CDR3 DNA reads TGTGCCAGCAGCTTGGGACAGGGGGGAGTCACTGAAGCTTTCTTT.

The V gene is TRBV28, the J gene TRBJ1-4; no definite D call. The CDR3 is 18 amino acids. The V end was cut by 3 bases, the J end by 3 bases, with 20 bases between. Germline CDR1 is MDHEN and CDR2 is SYDVKM. CDR3 in amino acids: CASSFLGQREEANEKLFF. CDR3 sequence (DNA): TGTGCCAGCAGTTTCTTGGGCCAAAGGGAGGAGGCTAATGAAAAACTGTTTTTT.

This rearrangement joins TRBV11-1 to TRBJ1-6; no definite D call. This CDR3 spans 14 amino acids. Trimming took 3 bases from V and 7 from J, leaving 10 bases between them. CDR1 is SGHAT and CDR2 is FQDESV in the germline V gene (reference sequence). The CDR3: CASSFLAENSPLHF. CDR3 nucleotides: TGTGCCAGCAGCTTTCTAGCAGAAAATTCACCCCTCCACTTT.

The chain employs TRBV10-1 and TRBJ2-1, with D possibly being TRBD1 (6 bases). Trimming left V 2 bases short and J 2 bases short, with 13 bases between. The CDR3 sequence is 16 residues long. Germline assignment: CDR1 WNHNN and CDR2 SYGVQD (reference sequence). The CDR3: CASSERQGIPYNEQFF. The CDR3 DNA sequence: TGCGCCAGCAGTGAGCGGCAGGGGATTCCCTACAATGAGCAGTTCTTC.

The J gene is TRBJ1-1, the V gene TRBV12-5; the D gene is possibly TRBD1 (5 bases). V was cut by 0 bases and J by 0 bases, with 11 bases left in between. Germline assignment: CDR1 LGHNT and CDR2 FRNRAP. The CDR3 is 16 amino acids. The chain's CDR3 is CASGLVPGGVNTEAFF. CDR3 nucleotide sequence: TGTGCTAGTGGTTTGGTACCCGGGGGTGTGAACACTGAAGCTTTCTTT. Looking up the rest from reference TRBV12-5 and TRBJ1-1 gives the full variable domain: DARVTQTPRHKVTEMGQEVTMRCQPILGHNTVFWYRQTMMQGLELLAYFRNRAPLDDSGMPKDRFSAEMPDATLATLKIQPSEPRDSAVYFCASGLVPGGVNTEAFFGQGTRLTVV.